The text below deals with one TCR beta chain. The sample is drawn from a study of blood T cell repertoires in COVID-19. The data were produced by immunoSEQ multiplex PCR, yet TCRdb's version contains in-frame clones alone and is incomplete. Of around 80,000 clones in the sample, about 89% were seen once. The CDR3 runs 18 residues. V was pared by 2 bases and J by 5 bases, with 21 bases between. Germline CDR1 and CDR2: SNHLY and FYNNEI. The sample comprised peripheral blood. The chain joins TRBV2 to TRBJ2-2; tentative D call: TRBD2 (7 bases). This receptor was identified in a man in his 60s with acute or convalescent COVID-19. CDR3 protein: CASSEYRISGGITGELFF. CDR3 DNA: TGTGCCAGCAGTGAATATAGAATTTCGGGGGGCATTACCGGGGAGCTGTTTTTT.